What follows is one T cell receptor beta chain and its context. The data originate from a study of blood T cell repertoires in COVID-19. With 4 bases removed from V and 2 bases from J, the gap between germline ends came to 10 bases. In germline, CDR1 is SGHRS, CDR2 YFSETQ. The CDR3 contains 15 residues. Profiled with immunoSEQ multiplex PCR; TCRdb holds only in-frame clones, not every one. The table has fewer than 250,000 clones, 85% to 90% seen once. This clonotype was sampled from a young man who had been exposed to COVID-19. The rearrangement joins TRBV5-1 to TRBJ2-6, with a weak D call TRBD1 (6 bases). Sequencing was carried out using PBMCs or T cells enriched from blood (not recorded which). The CDR3 DNA follows: TGCGCCAGCAGCCCGGACAGCCCTGGGGCCAACGTCCTGACTTTC. Encoded protein: CASSPDSPGANVLTF.